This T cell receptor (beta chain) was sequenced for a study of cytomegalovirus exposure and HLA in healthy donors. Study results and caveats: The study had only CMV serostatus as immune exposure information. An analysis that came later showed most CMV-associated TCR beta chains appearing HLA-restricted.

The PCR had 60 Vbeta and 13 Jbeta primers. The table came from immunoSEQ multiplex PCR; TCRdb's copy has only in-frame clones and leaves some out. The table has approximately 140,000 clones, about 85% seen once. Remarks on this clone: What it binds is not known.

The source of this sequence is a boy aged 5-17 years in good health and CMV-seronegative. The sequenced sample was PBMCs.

The chain's CDR3 is CASSQREGVYNEQFF. The DNA for the CDR3 is TGCGCCAGCAGCCAGCGGGAGGGGGTGTACAATGAGCAGTTCTTC. The chain couples TRBV4-3 to TRBJ2-1; 9 bases map to TRBD2. Per the germline V gene, CDR1 is LGHNA and CDR2 is YSLEER. This CDR3 spans 15 amino acids. The trim removed 3 bases at V and 4 bases at J, leaving 4 bases unmatched.